This is a list of T cell receptor beta chains from one sample in a study of blood T cell repertoires in COVID-19. Libraries were prepared by immunoSEQ multiplex PCR; TCRdb keeps only in-frame clonotypes and omits some of them. The sample comprises fewer than 60,000 clones, 85% to 90% of which are singletons, and roughly 6.7% rests with the top ten. Sample: peripheral blood. These receptors all stem from a man aged 60-69 years with acute or convalescent COVID-19. Each CDR3 is given with its conserved first and last residue. D genes are given only for firm matches. Clone size appears in some rows only: once, few, many, or a class for an expanded clone.

size | J | V | D | length | CDR3 | DNA
NA | TRBJ2-7 | TRBV27 | TRBD1 | 13 | CASSSGTVREQYF | TGTGCCAGCAGTTCGGGGACAGTTCGGGAGCAGTACTTC
NA | TRBJ2-1 | TRBV5-1 | TRBD2 | 18 | CASSLGVSGRRPYNEQFF | TGCGCCAGCAGCTTGGGAGTAAGCGGGAGAAGGCCCTACAATGAGCAGTTCTTC
NA | TRBJ2-1 | TRBV7-9 | NA | 11 | CASQQAVGQFF | TGTGCCAGCCAACAGGCCGTGGGGCAGTTCTTC
NA | TRBJ2-1 | TRBV9 | NA | 15 | CASSKMGMGGYEQFF | TGTGCCAGCAGCAAGATGGGAATGGGGGGATATGAGCAGTTCTTC
NA | TRBJ2-7 | TRBV19 | TRBD1 | 15 | CASSSRDRGTAEQYF | TGTGCCAGTAGTAGCCGGGACAGGGGGACGGCCGAGCAGTACTTC
NA | TRBJ2-5 | TRBV24-1 | NA | 15 | CATGGAGALGETQYF | TGTGCCACCGGGGGGGCGGGGGCGCTGGGAGAGACCCAGTACTTC
NA | TRBJ1-3 | TRBV28 | NA | 15 | CASSLYRGSGNTIYF | TGTGCCAGCAGTTTATATCGGGGCTCTGGAAACACCATATATTTT
NA | TRBJ2-5 | TRBV2 | NA | 14 | CASRAVTGQETQYF | TGTGCCAGCAGGGCAGTTACAGGGCAAGAGACCCAGTACTTC
NA | TRBJ1-5 | TRBV2 | NA | 18 | CASSEARTPQYSNQPQHF | TGTGCCAGCAGTGAAGCGCGGACACCACAATATAGCAATCAGCCCCAGCATTTT
NA | TRBJ1-5 | TRBV5-1 | NA | 16 | CASSLDGGNSNQPQHF | TGCGCCAGCAGCTTAGACGGCGGTAATAGCAATCAGCCCCAGCATTTT
NA | TRBJ2-7 | TRBV24-1 | NA | 12 | CATSGPTYEQYF | TGTGCCACCAGTGGCCCTACCTACGAGCAGTACTTC
NA | TRBJ2-1 | TRBV2 | TRBD2 | 15 | CASREGTSGLNEQFF | TGTGCCAGCAGGGAAGGGACTAGCGGGCTTAATGAGCAGTTCTTC
NA | TRBJ2-4 | TRBV5-1 | NA | 13 | CASSNGGLPGQYF | TGCGCCAGCAGTAACGGGGGTCTCCCCGGGCAGTACTTC
NA | TRBJ1-4 | TRBV15 | TRBD1 | 15 | CATSSTGATNEKLFF | TGTGCCACCAGCAGTACAGGGGCAACTAATGAAAAACTGTTTTTT
few | TRBJ1-3 | TRBV10-3 | NA | 13 | CAISAWQGNTIYF | TGTGCCATCAGTGCCTGGCAGGGAAACACCATATATTTT
once | TRBJ2-3 | TRBV10-3 | TRBD2 | 14 | CAISREGLADTQYF | TGTGCCATCAGTCGGGAGGGCCTCGCAGATACGCAGTATTTT
NA | TRBJ2-2 | TRBV18 | NA | 16 | CASSPLQTENTGELFF | TGTGCCAGCTCACCACTGCAGACAGAGAACACCGGGGAGCTGTTTTTT
NA | TRBJ2-2 | TRBV28 | TRBD1 | 15 | CASSSQGAGSGELFF | TGTGCCAGCAGTTCCCAGGGGGCGGGATCCGGGGAGCTGTTTTTT
NA | TRBJ1-5 | TRBV28 | TRBD1 | 16 | CASFPWGQGGNQPQHF | TGTGCCAGCTTTCCGTGGGGACAGGGAGGAAATCAGCCCCAGCATTTT
NA | TRBJ2-6 | TRBV18 | TRBD2 | 18 | CASSPGQAGVTGANVLTF | TGTGCCAGCTCCCCAGGTCAAGCGGGAGTGACTGGGGCCAACGTCCTGACTTTC
NA | TRBJ2-1 | TRBV11-3 | NA | 14 | CASSLSQGYNEQFF | TGTGCCAGCAGCTTATCCCAGGGCTACAATGAGCAGTTCTTC
NA | TRBJ2-3 | TRBV4-1 | TRBD2 | 18 | CASSQGLILASTTDTQYF | TGCGCCAGCAGCCAAGGGCTAATACTAGCGTCGACCACAGATACGCAGTATTTT
NA | TRBJ2-1 | TRBV27 | TRBD2 | 19 | CASSLLDSGGDPTYNEQFF | TGTGCCAGCAGTTTGTTAGACAGTGGGGGGGATCCCACCTACAATGAGCAGTTCTTC
NA | TRBJ2-3 | TRBV10-3 | NA | 17 | CAISDLSWSRSTDTQYF | TGTGCCATCAGTGACTTGTCTTGGAGCCGTAGCACAGATACGCAGTATTTT
NA | TRBJ2-5 | TRBV5-5 | TRBD2 | 14 | CASSLISGRETQYF | TGTGCCAGCAGCTTGATAAGCGGGAGGGAGACCCAGTACTTC
NA | TRBJ2-1 | TRBV28 | TRBD2 | 15 | CASSLFLAGANEQFF | TGTGCCAGCAGTTTATTTCTAGCGGGAGCGAATGAGCAGTTCTTC
NA | TRBJ1-1 | TRBV14 | NA | 13 | CASSRQSNTEAFF | TGTGCCAGCAGCCGACAGTCGAACACTGAAGCTTTCTTT
few | TRBJ2-1 | TRBV6-2/TRBV6-3 | NA | 16 | CASSYKNGGEVDEQFF | TGTGCCAGCAGTTACAAGAACGGCGGGGAGGTTGATGAGCAGTTCTTC
NA | TRBJ2-7 | TRBV3-1/TRBV3-2 | NA | 13 | CASSSRGSYEQYF | TGTGCCAGCAGCAGCCGGGGGTCCTACGAGCAGTACTTC
NA | TRBJ1-2 | TRBV6-6 | TRBD1 | 14 | CASRQARGSYGYTF | TGTGCCAGCAGGCAGGCCAGGGGGTCCTATGGCTACACCTTC
NA | TRBJ2-1 | TRBV18 | TRBD2 | 19 | CASSPRPSGPLSSYNEQFF | TGTGCCAGCTCACCGAGACCTAGCGGGCCTCTAAGCTCCTACAATGAGCAGTTCTTC
NA | TRBJ2-1 | TRBV28 | TRBD1 | 14 | CASRTGGSSREQFF | TGTGCCAGCAGAACAGGGGGAAGTAGCAGGGAGCAGTTCTTC
NA | TRBJ2-1 | TRBV5-1 | TRBD2 | 14 | CASSLEAGVSEQFF | TGCGCCAGCAGCTTGGAAGCGGGAGTTAGTGAGCAGTTCTTC
NA | TRBJ2-3 | TRBV28 | NA | 11 | CASTTTDTQYF | TGTGCCAGTACTACCACAGATACGCAGTATTTT
NA | TRBJ1-1 | TRBV30 | NA | 12 | CASNPGRAEAFF | TGTGCTTCTAACCCGGGGAGGGCTGAAGCTTTCTTT
NA | TRBJ1-1 | TRBV6-5 | NA | 15 | CASSPGGSGNTEAFF | TGTGCCAGCAGTCCGGGAGGATCGGGGAACACTGAAGCTTTCTTT
NA | TRBJ1-2 | TRBV5-4 | NA | 13 | CASSSIGVRGYTF | TGTGCCAGCAGTTCTATCGGGGTCCGGGGCTACACCTTC
once | TRBJ2-7 | TRBV2 | NA | 14 | CASSEDGRVDEQYF | TGTGCCAGCAGTGAAGATGGCAGGGTGGACGAGCAGTACTTC
NA | TRBJ2-1 | TRBV5-1 | TRBD2 | 16 | CASSLPLAGVSNEQFF | TGCGCCAGCAGCTTGCCCCTAGCGGGAGTAAGCAATGAGCAGTTCTTC
once | TRBJ2-3 | TRBV10-3 | TRBD2 | 16 | CAISGNLAGGTDTQYF | TGTGCCATCAGTGGAAACTTAGCGGGAGGCACAGATACGCAGTATTTT
NA | TRBJ1-2 | TRBV19 | TRBD1 | 13 | CASRRDRAYGYTF | TGTGCCAGTAGGAGGGACAGGGCCTATGGCTACACCTTC
once | TRBJ1-4 | TRBV27 | NA | 14 | CASSPGGLGEKLFF | TGTGCCAGCAGTCCGGGGGGTTTGGGTGAAAAACTGTTTTTT